This is a list of T cell receptor beta chains from one sample in a study of neurological immune-mediated disorders. TCRdb reanalysed the 5' RACE reads using MiXCR and keeps one entry per CDR3 protein. The sample has tens of thousands of distinct CDR3 sequences; about 3.3% are singletons. Material: PBMCs. The receptors originated from a woman aged 60-70 years with multiple sclerosis. The CDR3 runs from the conserved cysteine through the conserved F or W. The D gene is left open where the match is weak. Clone size is given for some rows only: seen once, a few or many times, or a class if the clone is expanded.

J gene	D gene	clone size	V gene	CDR3 protein	CDR3 DNA
TRBJ2-1	TRBD2	many	TRBV5-1	CASSGPGLAGKDYNEQFF	TGCGCCAGCAGCGGCCCGGGACTAGCGGGCAAGGACTACAATGAGCAGTTCTTC
TRBJ2-7	NA	many	TRBV5-1	CASSWGGLRTGSYEQYF	TGCGCCAGCAGCTGGGGGGGTTTGAGGACAGGGTCCTACGAGCAGTACTTC
TRBJ1-5	TRBD1	NA	TRBV7-7	CASSRRAGGLQPQHF	TGTGCTAGCAGCCGCCGGGCAGGGGGCCTTCAGCCCCAGCATTTT
TRBJ1-2	TRBD1	many	TRBV5-1	CASSPGTDRGRGYTF	TGCGCCAGCAGCCCAGGGACCGACAGGGGGAGAGGCTACACCTTC
TRBJ2-4	NA	many	TRBV20-1	CSATGQKNIQYF	TGCAGTGCTACAGGACAGAAAAACATTCAGTACTTC
TRBJ2-3	NA	many	TRBV2	CASNLLGGAQDTQYF	TGTGCCAGCAATCTATTGGGGGGGGCCCAGGATACGCAGTATTTT
TRBJ1-1	NA	many	TRBV27	CASVRGPGDTEAFF	TGTGCCAGCGTTCGGGGCCCAGGGGACACTGAAGCTTTCTTT
TRBJ2-7	NA	few	TRBV3-1	CASSLGSIRGYYEQYF	TGTGCCAGCAGTCTAGGGTCCATCAGGGGATACTACGAGCAGTACTTC
TRBJ1-2	TRBD1	many	TRBV20-1	CSARTGTGYGYTF	TGCAGTGCTAGAACCGGGACAGGCTATGGCTACACCTTC
TRBJ2-1	TRBD2	NA	TRBV11-3	CASSLQPSGSYNEQFF	TGTGCCAGCAGCTTACAACCTAGCGGCTCCTACAATGAGCAGTTCTTC
TRBJ2-2	NA	many	TRBV12-3/TRBV12-4	CASKTGPPNTGELFF	TGTGCCAGCAAAACAGGGCCCCCGAACACCGGGGAGCTGTTTTTT
TRBJ1-4	TRBD1	many	TRBV7-2	CASSMSGTGVEKLFF	TGTGCCAGCAGCATGTCCGGGACAGGGGTAGAAAAACTGTTTTTT
TRBJ2-5	NA	many	TRBV5-1	CASSLGLARETQYF	TGCGCCAGCAGCTTGGGTTTAGCTCGGGAGACCCAGTACTTC
TRBJ1-1	NA	many	TRBV20-1	CSAPGNWDTEAFF	TGCAGTGCTCCAGGGAATTGGGACACTGAAGCTTTCTTT
TRBJ1-2	TRBD1	many	TRBV20-1	CSAKRQGAWGYTF	TGCAGTGCTAAACGACAGGGGGCTTGGGGCTACACCTTC
TRBJ2-1	TRBD2	many	TRBV5-1	CASSLLAGGQDEQFF	TGCGCCAGCAGCTTACTAGCGGGGGGGCAGGATGAGCAGTTCTTC
TRBJ2-1	TRBD2	many	TRBV7-9	CASSLTSGTNNEQFF	TGTGCCAGCAGCTTAACTAGCGGCACGAACAATGAGCAGTTCTTC
TRBJ1-4	TRBD1	many	TRBV12-3/TRBV12-4	CASSFGTGPEKLFF	TGTGCCAGCAGTTTTGGGACAGGCCCTGAAAAACTGTTTTTT
TRBJ2-2	TRBD1	many	TRBV2	CASRIDRAVGELFF	TGTGCCAGCAGGATAGACAGGGCAGTCGGGGAGCTGTTTTTT
TRBJ1-1	NA	many	TRBV19	CASSRGYTEAFF	TGTGCCAGTAGTCGGGGGTACACTGAAGCTTTCTTT
TRBJ2-3	NA	many	TRBV21-1	CASSKWPGTSTDTQYF	TGTGCCAGCAGCAAATGGCCGGGGACTAGCACAGATACGCAGTATTTT
TRBJ1-2	NA	many	TRBV20-1	CSANPGAYGYTF	TGCAGTGCTAATCCCGGGGCCTATGGCTACACCTTC
TRBJ1-1	NA	many	TRBV29-1	CSVELTAEAFF	TGCAGCGTTGAACTGACAGCCGAAGCTTTCTTT
TRBJ2-1	NA	many	TRBV11-3	CASSLGGSDSYNEQFF	TGTGCCAGCAGCTTAGGAGGGTCCGACTCCTACAATGAGCAGTTCTTC
TRBJ2-7	TRBD1	NA	TRBV10-1	CASSGGGQGEYEQYF	TGCGCCAGCAGTGGAGGCGGACAGGGGGAGTACGAGCAGTACTTC
TRBJ1-3	NA	many	TRBV3-1	CASSQGVYSGNTIYF	TGTGCCAGCAGCCAAGGGGTCTACTCTGGAAACACCATATATTTT
TRBJ1-5	NA	many	TRBV20-1	CSARDPWASNQPQHF	TGCAGTGCTAGAGATCCCTGGGCATCCAATCAGCCCCAGCATTTT
TRBJ1-2	NA	many	TRBV20-1	CSGGSSPYGYTF	TGCAGTGGAGGATCCTCCCCTTATGGCTACACCTTC
TRBJ2-5	TRBD2	many	TRBV3-1	CASSRRTGTSAETQYF	TGTGCCAGCAGCCGGAGAACCGGGACTAGCGCGGAGACCCAGTACTTC
TRBJ1-2	NA	many	TRBV5-1	CASSLGDYGYTF	TGCGCCAGCAGCTTAGGGGACTATGGCTACACCTTC
TRBJ2-7	NA	many	TRBV20-1	CSAREGRLSSYEQYF	TGCAGTGCTAGAGAGGGCAGATTAAGCTCCTACGAGCAGTACTTC
TRBJ2-7	NA	many	TRBV5-1	CASSRGAAYEQYF	TGCGCCAGCAGCCGAGGCGCAGCCTACGAGCAGTACTTC
TRBJ2-7	TRBD1	NA	TRBV12-3/TRBV12-4	CASSFDRDEQYF	TGTGCCAGCAGTTTCGACAGGGACGAGCAGTACTTC
TRBJ1-2	NA	many	TRBV30	CAWRREEKDGYTF	TGTGCCTGGAGGAGGGAGGAAAAGGATGGCTACACCTTC
TRBJ1-1	NA	many	TRBV20-1	CSAAAGGKGTEAFF	TGCAGTGCCGCAGCGGGGGGAAAAGGTACTGAAGCTTTCTTT
TRBJ2-5	NA	NA	TRBV5-1	CASSLRGVEETQYF	TGCGCCAGCAGCTTACGGGGAGTGGAAGAGACCCAGTACTTC
TRBJ2-1	NA	many	TRBV5-1	CASSSDGYNEQFF	TGCGCCAGCAGCTCGGACGGGTACAATGAGCAGTTCTTC
TRBJ2-1	TRBD2	many	TRBV2	CASSEAGGGSSYNEQFF	TGTGCCAGCAGTGAAGCGGGCGGGGGAAGCTCCTACAATGAGCAGTTCTTC
TRBJ2-3	TRBD2	many	TRBV10-3	CAISEPKGLIDTQYF	TGTGCCATCAGTGAGCCGAAGGGACTAATAGATACGCAGTATTTT
TRBJ1-3	NA	NA	TRBV6-5	CASRRPPGKNIYF	TGTGCCAGCAGGCGGCCCCCTGGAAAAAACATATATTTT
TRBJ2-7	NA	many	TRBV5-1	CASSLDGKGAWGQYF	TGCGCCAGCAGCTTGGATGGGAAAGGGGCCTGGGGGCAGTACTTC
TRBJ2-4	TRBD1	many	TRBV7-8	CASSLGQTGSSKNIQYF	TGTGCCAGCAGCTTAGGGCAGACAGGGTCGTCCAAAAACATTCAGTACTTC